The next 22 T cell receptor beta chains were all read from a single sample in a study of cytomegalovirus exposure and HLA in healthy donors. The primer mix had 60 Vbeta and 13 Jbeta primers. Some clones are missing from TCRdb's copy, which holds only in-frame ones; the method was immunoSEQ multiplex PCR. Seen here are roughly 110,000 clones, 82% observed once, and the top ten hold less than 3%. Sequencing was carried out using PBMCs. Every receptor here comes from a young man in good health and CMV-seropositive.

J is TRBJ2-7 and V is TRBV11-2; D is undetermined. Germline V gives CDR1 SGHAT, CDR2 FQNNGV. Trimming shortened V by 1 base and J by 3 bases, and 7 bases separated the two germline ends. The CDR3 runs 13 residues. The DNA for the CDR3 is TGTGCCAGCAGCTTAGTCGAGCGCTACGAGCAGTACTTC. Residues: CASSLVERYEQYF.

The chain is built from TRBV5-4 and TRBJ1-3; 7 bases fit TRBD1. This CDR3 region has 14 residues. With 4 bases clipped from V and 4 bases from J, the junction kept 5 bases outside the gene matches. In germline, CDR1 is SGHNT, CDR2 YYREEE (reference sequence). The CDR3 bases are TGTGCCAGCAGCCTGACAGGGTCCGGAAACACCATATATTTT. Its protein is CASSLTGSGNTIYF.

V and J are TRBV30 and TRBJ2-1, with a tentative D call TRBD1 (6 bases). Germline V CDR1 and CDR2: GTSNPN, SVGIG (reference sequence). The CDR3 totals 12 residues. The V and J ends lost 8 bases and 4 bases respectively, with 12 bases between them. DNA for the CDR3: TGTGCCGGCGAACAGGGATACAATGAGCAGTTCTTC. Amino acid sequence: CAGEQGYNEQFF. Full variable domain (remainder filled in from reference TRBV30 and TRBJ2-1): SQTIHQWPATLVQPVGSPLSLECTVEGTSNPNLYWYRQAAGRGLQLLFYSVGIGQISSEVPQNLSASRPQDRQFILSSKKLLLSDSGFYLCAGEQGYNEQFFGPGTRLTVL.

Here the CDR3 reads CASSLSRANYGYTF. CDR3 coding DNA: TGTGCCAGCAGTTTATCGCGGGCAAACTATGGCTACACCTTC. The rearrangement links TRBV27 to TRBJ1-2; no clear D. V was cut by 0 bases and J by 2 bases, with 7 bases left in between. The V gene's germline CDR1 is MNHEY and CDR2 SMNVEV (reference sequence). CDR3 length: 14 residues.

J is TRBJ1-2 and V is TRBV2; 9 bases agree with TRBD1. From germline, CDR1 is SNHLY and CDR2 FYNNEI. The J segment lost 5 bases and the V segment lost 4 bases, leaving 11 bases of the junction unmatched. The CDR3 loop spans 16 amino acids. This CDR3 is CASSVSGTGMGYGYTF. In DNA, the CDR3 is TGTGCCAGCAGTGTCTCTGGGACAGGGATGGGGTATGGCTACACCTTC.

This clone occurred a few times. The chain carries TRBV6-1 and TRBJ1-2; TRBD1 agrees at 8 bases. This CDR3 comprises 16 residues. Germline loops: CDR1 MNHNS, CDR2 SASEGT. Losses at the gene ends were 2 bases for V and 6 bases for J; bases not matched to a gene: 11. The CDR3 here is CASSERQGALPDGYTF. The CDR3 DNA sequence: TGTGCCAGCAGTGAACGGCAGGGGGCCTTACCCGATGGCTACACCTTC.

This chain joins TRBV10-3 and TRBJ2-7; D not resolved. The CDR3 sequence is 13 residues long. CDR1 is ENHRY, CDR2 SYGVKD, per germline. V lost 7 bases and J lost 0, with 10 bases in between. CDR3 nucleotides: TGTGCCATCAATACAGAGAGCTCCTACGAGCAGTACTTC. Protein product: CAINTESSYEQYF.

In nucleotides, the CDR3 is TGTGCCAGCAGGTCCTCGGGGACAGAGCTCTATGGCTACACCTTC. Its protein product is CASRSSGTELYGYTF. This chain connects TRBV2 to TRBJ1-2; the match to TRBD1 covers 7 bases. V was pared by 6 bases and J by 4 bases, with 11 bases of the junction left unmatched. Germline CDR1 SNHLY, CDR2 FYNNEI. The CDR3 is 15 amino acids.

This chain connects TRBV2 to TRBJ1-1; TRBD1 agrees at 11 bases. The CDR3 sequence is 14 residues long. V trimming: 6 bases; J trimming: 5 bases; junction bases outside the gene matches: 5. Germline V gives CDR1 SNHLY, CDR2 FYNNEI. The CDR3 region has the DNA TGTGCCAGCAGGGGGACAGGGGGAGGGACTGAAGCTTTCTTT. It codes for CASRGTGGGTEAFF.

This chain connects TRBV5-1 to TRBJ2-5; 9 bases match TRBD1. With V trimmed by 1 base and J by 1 base, 5 bases remained unmatched. The germline CDR1 and CDR2 sequences are SGHRS and YFSETQ. CDR3 length: 16 residues. The CDR3 DNA is TGCGCCAGCAGCTTGACAGGGGGCAGGGTCCAAGAGACCCAGTACTTC. Translating it yields CASSLTGGRVQETQYF.

Note on this clone: A junction end diverges from the germline sequence, so it may reflect a read error. This sample also contains other DNA sequences that code for the same CDR3. V usage is TRBV7-6 and J usage is TRBJ2-7; TRBD2 agrees at 9 bases. The CDR3 is 17 residues long. Per the germline V gene, CDR1 is SGHVS and CDR2 is FNYEAQ. CDR3 protein: CASSLGVLAGSPYEQYF. CDR3 DNA sequence: TGTGCCAGCAGTTTAGGAGTACTAGCGGGCTCCCCCTACGAGCAGTACTTC.

This clone was recorded a few times. CDR3 sequence reads: CASSDKQGNTEAFF. The CDR3, as DNA: TGCGCCAGCAGCGATAAACAGGGGAACACTGAAGCTTTCTTT. This rearrangement joins TRBV4-1 to TRBJ1-1; perhaps TRBD1 as D (6 bases). V was clipped by 5 bases and J by 1 base, with 11 bases between them. The CDR3 is 14 amino acids. Germline values: CDR1 MGHRA, CDR2 YSYEKL.

CDR3 sequence (DNA): TGTGCCAGCAGCGTAGGGGGGGGCCACGGCACAGATACGCAGTATTTT. It translates to CASSVGGGHGTDTQYF. This chain uses TRBV9 with TRBJ2-3, with D possibly being TRBD2 (7 bases). Germline V gives CDR1 SGDLS, CDR2 YYNGEE. The CDR3 covers 16 residues. V was pared by 0 bases and J by 1 base, with 12 bases between.

On this clone: Other DNA sequences within the sample encode an identical CDR3. The chain recombines TRBV6-1 with TRBJ2-3; D is perhaps TRBD2 (6 bases). Germline V gene lookup returns CDR1 MNHNS and CDR2 SASEGT. The V and J ends lost 3 bases and 6 bases respectively, with 16 bases between them. This CDR3 contains 15 residues. The chain's CDR3 is CASSESGAAGDTQYF. For the CDR3, the DNA is TGTGCCAGCAGTGAGAGTGGCGCCGCGGGGGATACGCAGTATTTT.

This clone was seen a few times. The chain has TRBV6-5 and TRBJ2-7, with 9 bases that match TRBD1. V trimming: 8 bases; J trimming: 6 bases; junction bases outside the gene matches: 8. Looked up from germline, CDR1 is MNHEY and CDR2 is SVGAGI. CDR3 length: 13 amino acids. The CDR3 protein is CASARDREAEQYF. In DNA form, the CDR3 reads TGTGCCAGCGCTCGGGACAGGGAGGCCGAGCAGTACTTC.

This sequence joins TRBV9 and TRBJ2-4, with 10 nucleotides matching TRBD2. The germline gives CDR1 SGDLS, CDR2 YYNGEE. V gave up 0 bases and J gave up 7 bases; unmatched junction bases: 10. The CDR3 has 17 amino acids. DNA of the CDR3: TGTGCCAGCAGCGTAGGGAGCGGGGGGGCATCAGGGAACATTCAGTACTTC. This sequence encodes CASSVGSGGASGNIQYF.

This chain links TRBV2 with TRBJ1-6; unclear D gene. The length of the CDR3 is 12 residues. Germline lookup yields CDR1 SNHLY and CDR2 FYNNEI. Deletions cut 5 bases from V and 6 bases from J, with 5 bases between. CDR3 DNA sequence: TGTGCCAGCAGTTCTCTTAATTCACCCCTCCACTTT. It specifies CASSSLNSPLHF.

The rearrangement joins TRBV7-9 to TRBJ2-7; weak D call: TRBD1 (5 bases). The CDR3 is 12 amino acids. Germline V CDR1 and CDR2: SEHNR, FQNEAQ (reference sequence). As DNA, the CDR3 is TGTGCCAGCAGCGCCCCCCTCCAGGGAACGGAAGTC. This encodes CASSAPLQGTEV.

The J gene is TRBJ1-5, the V gene TRBV2, with D possibly being TRBD1 (5 bases). CDR3 length: 16 amino acids. Trimming stripped 6 bases from V and 2 bases from J, with 17 bases between. Germline V CDR1 and CDR2: SNHLY, FYNNEI. The CDR3, as DNA: TGTGCCAGCAGGGTGGGACTCAGAGAGGGCAATCAGCCCCAGCATTTT. It is translated as CASRVGLREGNQPQHF.

The chain links TRBV9 to TRBJ2-2; 9 bases match TRBD1. The CDR3 sequence is 16 residues long. The V and J ends lost 4 bases and 3 bases, in that order; junction bases with no gene match: 7. CDR1 and CDR2 from the germline V gene are SGDLS and YYNGEE. Here the CDR3 reads CASSIHRGQDTGELFF. DNA for the CDR3: TGTGCCAGCAGCATTCACAGGGGGCAAGACACCGGGGAGCTGTTTTTT.

CDR3 coding DNA: TGTGCCAGTAGCCGGGTGGGATGGGACAGGACCAAAAACATTCAGTACTTC. Translated: CASSRVGWDRTKNIQYF. The chain has TRBV19 and TRBJ2-4; 8 positions match TRBD1. The CDR3 has 17 amino acids. Trimming took 6 bases from V and 2 from J; bases not matched to a gene: 12. Germline V lookup: CDR1 LNHDA, CDR2 SQIVND (reference sequence).

The chain joins TRBV6-1 to TRBJ1-1, with 7 nucleotides matching TRBD1. Losses at the gene ends were 3 bases for V and 1 base for J; bases not matched to a gene: 8. The CDR3 spans 16 residues. Germline CDR1 MNHNS, CDR2 SASEGT. DNA of the CDR3: TGTGCCAGCAGTGATTTTCCAGGGGGTAGGAACACTGAAGCTTTCTTT. Translation gives CASSDFPGGRNTEAFF.